One and the same sample provided the 26 T cell receptor beta chains below, sequenced in a study of naive and memory T cell subsets (dated by TCRdb to about 2017). The treatment or condition label on this specimen signifies: skin biopsy from PPD injection site in Mantoux-positive individual. A robust, sensitive protocol for the amplification, sequencing and analysis of TCRs was described in the study, in which 3' ligation of a UMI-containing oligonucleotide to TCR cDNA was used. The library was obtained by UMI-ligation and nested PCR. The run used an Illumina MiSeq. The ligated cDNA was amplified by four rounds of PCR, in which nested alpha and beta constant region primers were used together with the SP2 primer. Through fastp at Q25 and MiXCR, TCRdb rebuilt clones from the public reads, retaining in-frame beta chains. One record per CDR3 amino acid sequence lists the most common genes and DNA. The table for this sample lists over 11,000 distinct CDR3 sequences; less than 5.5% of them were counted only once. The ten biggest clones cover just under 8.5% of the sample.

The sample in question was skin, obtained from a tuberculin skin test site. The origin of the receptors is an adult in good health.

This clonotype was picked up many times. The chain couples TRBV6-5 to TRBJ1-6; tentative D call: TRBD1 (5 bases). The germline gives CDR1 MNHEY, CDR2 SVGAGI. This CDR3 has 14 residues. The germline V and J ends were trimmed by 6 bases and 10 bases, with 16 bases remaining between them. CDR3 nucleotide sequence: TGTGCCAGCAGATTAGGGACGGAGAGGTCACCCCTCCACTTT. This sequence encodes CASRLGTERSPLHF.

In its sample, this clonotype was seen a few times. The V call is TRBV28, the J call TRBJ1-5; D is uncertain. The CDR3 has 17 residues. Germline-derived CDR1 and CDR2 are MDHEN and SYDVKM. Trimming shortened V by 8 bases and J by 1 base, and 21 bases separated the two germline ends. CDR3 protein: CASLRIGQALSNQPQHF. The CDR3 nucleotides are TGTGCCAGCCTTCGAATCGGGCAGGCCTTGAGCAATCAGCCCCAGCATTTT.

At least ten counts were recorded for this clonotype. The chain carries TRBV2 and TRBJ1-2; tentative D call: TRBD1 (6 bases). Per the germline V gene, CDR1 is SNHLY and CDR2 is FYNNEI. The CDR3 loop spans 13 amino acids. Between the trimmed V and J ends, which lost 6 bases and 8 bases, there was a span of 16 bases. CDR3 bases: TGTGCCAGCAGCTCACAGGGAATGGGGGGCTACACCTTC. It encodes CASSSQGMGGYTF.

This clonotype was observed at least ten times. V is TRBV7-2 and J is TRBJ2-5, with 9 bases aligning to TRBD2. Per germline, CDR1 SGHTA and CDR2 FQGNSA. The V and J ends lost 5 bases and 1 base, in that order; junction bases with no gene match: 5. This CDR3 is built from 15 residues. CDR3 loop: CASSPGTSLQETQYF. The CDR3 DNA reads as TGTGCCAGCAGCCCCGGGACTAGCCTCCAAGAGACCCAGTACTTC.

This clonotype was seen more than once but under ten times. One base away lies a much larger clone, so this may be a sequencing read error. This chain connects TRBV20-1 to TRBJ1-2; D gene ambiguous. The CDR3 runs to 12 residues. Germline V gene sequence: CDR1 DFQATT, CDR2 SNEGSKA (reference sequence). The CDR3 nucleotides are TGCAGTGCCCCCGGTTGGACGAATGGCGACACCTTC. Its protein is CSAPGWTNGDTF.

This clonotype was detected many times. The J gene is TRBJ2-3, the V gene TRBV27; D unclear. The V gene's germline CDR1 is MNHEY and CDR2 SMNVEV (reference sequence). Trimming pared 6 bases from V and 3 bases from J, leaving 7 bases between. CDR3 size: 12 residues. The CDR3 bases are TGTGCCAGCAGCCACTCTACAGATACGCAGTATTTT. Encoded protein: CASSHSTDTQYF.

The rearrangement links TRBV4-2 to TRBJ2-1; D tentatively reads TRBD1 or TRBD2 (5 bases each). The V end lost 0 bases, the J end lost 0 bases, and 18 bases lay between the germline ends. Germline assignment: CDR1 LGHNA and CDR2 YNFKEQ. This CDR3 has 19 residues. The CDR3 loop is CASSQEWGTGRISYNEQFF. The CDR3 DNA reads as TGTGCCAGCAGCCAAGAATGGGGGACCGGACGGATCTCCTACAATGAGCAGTTCTTC.

This clonotype was detected a few times. This sequence joins TRBV5-1 and TRBJ2-1; weak D call: TRBD1 (5 bases). Trimming cost V 4 bases and J 4 bases, with 18 bases left between them. The CDR3 extends over 16 amino acids. Germline V lookup: CDR1 SGHRS, CDR2 YFSETQ. The CDR3 reads CASSPMETATYNEQFF. Here the CDR3 DNA reads TGCGCCAGCAGCCCTATGGAGACAGCTACTTACAATGAGCAGTTCTTC. Drawing the rest from reference TRBV5-1 and TRBJ2-1, the complete variable domain is KAGVTQTPRYLIKTRGQQVTLSCSPISGHRSVSWYQQTPGQGLQFLFEYFSETQRNKGNFPGRFSGRQFSNSRSEMNVSTLELGDSALYLCASSPMETATYNEQFFGPGTRLTVL.

This clonotype was observed at least ten times. The CDR3 protein is CASSLEVMTRGRDTQYF. The DNA of the CDR3 is TGTGCCAGCAGCTTGGAGGTTATGACTAGGGGGAGGGATACGCAGTATTTT. The rearrangement links TRBV5-4 to TRBJ2-3, with D tentatively TRBD1 or TRBD2 (6 bases each). There are 17 residues in the CDR3. From germline, CDR1 is SGHNT and CDR2 YYREEE (reference sequence). The V and J ends lost 0 bases and 6 bases respectively, with 20 bases between them.

This clonotype is judged medium-sized (0.01 to 0.1%). J is TRBJ2-1 and V is TRBV6-5, with 7 positions matching TRBD1. Trimming removed 6 bases from V and 7 bases from J; junction bases left unmatched: 0. The CDR3 contains 11 residues. Germline V CDR1 and CDR2: MNHEY, SVGAGI. The CDR3 is CASRQGNEQFF. The CDR3 DNA reads TGTGCCAGCAGACAGGGGAATGAGCAGTTCTTC.

This clonotype ranks as medium-sized. The chain is built from TRBV30 and TRBJ2-3; D is perhaps TRBD2 (5 bases). The V end was cut by 0 bases, the J end by 9 bases, with 7 bases between. Germline CDR1 reads GTSNPN; CDR2 reads SVGIG (reference sequence). This CDR3 is built from 11 residues. The CDR3 sequence: CAWSVAGTQYF. The CDR3 DNA reads as TGTGCCTGGAGTGTGGCGGGCACGCAGTATTTT.

This clonotype qualifies as medium-sized. The rearrangement uses TRBV29-1 and TRBJ2-7; D unclear. Trimming stripped 1 base from V and 7 bases from J, with 14 bases between. The germline V gene has CDR1 SQVTM and CDR2 ANQGSEA. This CDR3 is 13 amino acids long. The CDR3 spells CSVEVVRLGEQYF. In DNA form, the CDR3 reads TGCAGCGTTGAAGTTGTCAGACTGGGGGAGCAGTACTTC.

In this sample, this clonotype turned up a few times. The V and J genes are TRBV20-1 and TRBJ1-4; D is unresolved. Germline CDR1 reads DFQATT; CDR2 reads SNEGSKA (reference sequence). The CDR3 loop spans 13 amino acids. The V end lost 3 bases, the J end lost 2 bases, and 7 bases lay between the germline ends. The CDR3 coding sequence is TGCAGTGCTAGGCTTAATACTAATGAAAAACTGTTTTTT. This encodes CSARLNTNEKLFF.

This clonotype was recorded many times. V gene TRBV5-4 combines with J gene TRBJ2-1; TRBD2 aligns across 9 bases. Germline CDR1 reads SGHNT; CDR2 reads YYREEE (reference sequence). The CDR3 is 18 amino acids. V lost 4 bases, J lost 5 bases, and 16 bases stayed unmatched. Here the CDR3 DNA reads TGTGCCAGCAGCCCGAAGGCGGCGGGGGGGCCATGTGACAATGAGCAGTTCTTC. Translated: CASSPKAAGGPCDNEQFF.

By frequency in the sample, this clonotype is medium-sized. The rearrangement links TRBV7-9 to TRBJ2-2, with D uncertain. The V and J ends lost 4 bases and 3 bases respectively, with 3 bases between them. CDR1 SEHNR and CDR2 FQNEAQ come from the germline V gene (reference sequence). The CDR3 contains 12 residues. The CDR3: CASSSHTGELFF. For the CDR3, the DNA is TGTGCCAGCAGCTCCCACACCGGGGAGCTGTTTTTT.

There are many counts of this clonotype. The J gene is TRBJ1-5, the V gene TRBV5-5; no reliable D call. V lost 5 bases to trimming and J lost 2 bases, with 11 bases between them. This CDR3 has 14 residues. The germline CDR1 and CDR2 sequences are SGHKS and YYEKEE (reference sequence). The chain's CDR3 is CASRITAGNQPQHF. The CDR3 DNA sequence: TGTGCCAGCAGGATTACAGCTGGCAATCAGCCCCAGCATTTT.

Comments on this clonotype: Since a much larger clone is just one base distant, this may be a read error. The rearrangement links TRBV29-1 to TRBJ2-6; D gene uncertain. V lost 5 bases to trimming and J lost 1 base, with 6 bases between them. This CDR3 has 13 amino acids. Germline loops: CDR1 SQVTM, CDR2 ANQGSEA. CDR3 in DNA: TGCAGCGTTAGGAAATCTGGGGCCAACGTCCTGACTTTC. This codes for CSVRKSGANVLTF.

This clonotype was recorded at least ten times. The genes are TRBV20-1 and TRBJ2-5; 11 nucleotides line up with TRBD2. Germline lookup yields CDR1 DFQATT and CDR2 SNEGSKA (reference sequence). There are 16 residues in the CDR3. J lost 5 bases, V lost 1 base, and 9 bases had no gene match. CDR3 in DNA: TGCAGTGCTAGAGTCATAGCGGGGGGGCCGCCGGAGACCCAGTACTTC. This sequence encodes CSARVIAGGPPETQYF.

To note about this clonotype: A much larger clone sits a single nucleotide away, making a read error possible. The chain joins TRBV12-3 or TRBV12-4 to TRBJ2-6; D assignment may be TRBD1 or TRBD2 (5 bases each). The CDR3 is made up of 14 amino acids. The CDR3 loop is CASSQGAGVNVLTF. The CDR3 DNA follows: TGTGCCAGCAGTCAAGGGGCCGGGGTCAACGTCCTGACTTTC.

This clonotype was counted many times. The rearrangement uses TRBV20-1 and TRBJ1-1; no reliable D call. This CDR3 region has 14 residues. Trimming stripped 0 bases from V and 8 bases from J, with 16 bases between. Per germline, CDR1 DFQATT and CDR2 SNEGSKA (reference sequence). CDR3 region: CSARDFGRTREAFF. DNA of the CDR3: TGCAGTGCTAGAGATTTTGGCAGGACCAGGGAAGCTTTCTTT.

This clonotype has ten or more counts. The CDR3 sequence is CASRSPGAAGANVLTF. Here the CDR3 DNA reads TGTGCCAGCAGATCCCCCGGCGCAGCTGGGGCCAACGTCCTGACTTTC. The rearrangement links TRBV7-2 to TRBJ2-6; D is ambiguous. The CDR3 totals 16 residues. Per the germline V gene, CDR1 is SGHTA and CDR2 is FQGNSA. The V end was cut by 6 bases, the J end by 2 bases, with 14 bases between.

There are many counts of this clonotype. The chain recombines TRBV20-1 with TRBJ2-1; 8 nucleotides line up with TRBD2. Germline CDR1 and CDR2: DFQATT and SNEGSKA (reference sequence). V was pared by 2 bases and J by 4 bases, with 10 bases of the junction left unmatched. The CDR3 sequence is 16 residues long. This CDR3 reads CSARNPAGARYNEQFF. The CDR3 nucleotides are TGCAGTGCTAGAAACCCAGCGGGGGCCCGGTACAATGAGCAGTTCTTC.

The V gene is TRBV20-1, the J gene TRBJ1-5; D is perhaps TRBD1 (5 bases). Trimming took off 6 bases at V and 11 bases at J, with 23 bases between the two ends. Per the germline V gene, CDR1 is DFQATT and CDR2 is SNEGSKA (reference sequence). This CDR3 region has 14 residues. The CDR3 here is CSAPLSRADGAQHF. Written as DNA, the CDR3 is TGCAGTGCCCCATTGAGCAGGGCGGATGGGGCCCAGCATTTT.

The chain joins TRBV18 to TRBJ1-5; D perhaps matches TRBD1 (5 bases). The CDR3 sequence is 14 residues long. V was clipped by 5 bases and J by 5 bases, with 13 bases between them. Germline V lookup: CDR1 KGHSH, CDR2 LQKENI. As DNA, the CDR3 is TGTGCCAGCTCAGCTAGTGGGGCCGATCAGCCCCAGCATTTT. Its translation is CASSASGADQPQHF.

This clonotype was detected many times. The chain links TRBV18 to TRBJ2-5; D remains ambiguous. V was trimmed by 2 bases and J by 1 base, leaving 8 bases between them. The CDR3 consists of 14 residues. The germline V gene has CDR1 KGHSH and CDR2 LQKENI. CDR3: CASSPSHSQETQYF. The CDR3, as DNA: TGTGCCAGCTCACCAAGTCACAGCCAAGAGACCCAGTACTTC.

The sample holds a few counts of this clonotype. This chain connects TRBV19 to TRBJ1-5; D not certain. V was pared by 10 bases and J by 6 bases, with 16 bases between. Germline V lookup: CDR1 LNHDA, CDR2 SQIVND (reference sequence). The CDR3 is 13 amino acids. The chain's CDR3 is CATKGPLTQPQHF. The CDR3 bases are TGTGCCACCAAGGGTCCTCTTACTCAGCCCCAGCATTTT. The variable domain in full, with the rest retrieved from reference TRBV19 and TRBJ1-5, is DGGITQSPKYLFRKEGQNVTLSCEQNLNHDAMYWYRQDPGQGLRLIYYSQIVNDFQKGDIAEGYSVSREKKESFPLTVTSAQKNPTAFYLCATKGPLTQPQHFGDGTRLSIL.